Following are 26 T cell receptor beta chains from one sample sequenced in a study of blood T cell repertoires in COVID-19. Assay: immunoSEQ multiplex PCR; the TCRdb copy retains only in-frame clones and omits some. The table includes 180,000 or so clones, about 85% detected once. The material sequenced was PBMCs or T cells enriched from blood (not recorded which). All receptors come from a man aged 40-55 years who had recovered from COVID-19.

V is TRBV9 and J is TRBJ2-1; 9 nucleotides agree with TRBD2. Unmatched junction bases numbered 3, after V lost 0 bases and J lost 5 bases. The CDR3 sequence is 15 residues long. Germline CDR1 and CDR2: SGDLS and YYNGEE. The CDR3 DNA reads TGTGCCAGCAGCGTAGATAGCGGGAGAAACAATGAGCAGTTCTTC. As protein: CASSVDSGRNNEQFF. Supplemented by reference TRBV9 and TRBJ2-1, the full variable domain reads DSGVTQTPKHLITATGQRVTLRCSPRSGDLSVYWYQQSLDQGLQFLIQYYNGEERAKGNILERFSAQQFPDLHSELNLSSLELGDSALYFCASSVDSGRNNEQFFGPGTRLTVL.

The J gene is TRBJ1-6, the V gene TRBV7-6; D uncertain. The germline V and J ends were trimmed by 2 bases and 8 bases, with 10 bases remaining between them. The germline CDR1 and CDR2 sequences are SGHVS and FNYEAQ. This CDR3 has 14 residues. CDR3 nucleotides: TGTGCCAGCAGCTTACGTCTAACGGATTCACCCCTCCACTTT. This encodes CASSLRLTDSPLHF.

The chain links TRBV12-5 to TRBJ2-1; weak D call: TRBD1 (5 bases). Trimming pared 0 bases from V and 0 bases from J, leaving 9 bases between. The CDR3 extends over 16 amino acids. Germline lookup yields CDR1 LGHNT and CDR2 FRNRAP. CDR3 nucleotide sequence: TGTGCTAGTGGTTTGGTGCGACAGCTCTCCTACAATGAGCAGTTCTTC. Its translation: CASGLVRQLSYNEQFF.

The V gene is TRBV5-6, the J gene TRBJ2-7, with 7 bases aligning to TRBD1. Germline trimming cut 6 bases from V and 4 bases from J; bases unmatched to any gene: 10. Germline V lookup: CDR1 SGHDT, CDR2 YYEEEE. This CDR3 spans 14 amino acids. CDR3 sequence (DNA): TGTGCCAGCACCAAATATACAGGGGAATACGAGCAGTACTTC. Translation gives CASTKYTGEYEQYF.

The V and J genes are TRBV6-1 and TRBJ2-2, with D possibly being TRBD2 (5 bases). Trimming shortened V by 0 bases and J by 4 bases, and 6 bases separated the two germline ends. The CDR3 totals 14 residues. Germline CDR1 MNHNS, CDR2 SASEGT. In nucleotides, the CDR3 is TGTGCCAGCAGTGAAGCACGGGGCACCGGGGAGCTGTTTTTT. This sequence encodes CASSEARGTGELFF.

This CDR3 reads CASSGPTSSYEQYF. For the CDR3, the DNA is TGTGCCAGCAGCGGTCCCACAAGCTCCTACGAGCAGTACTTC. The V call is TRBV11-3, the J call TRBJ2-7; D gene uncertain. The germline V gene has CDR1 SGHNT and CDR2 YENEEA. With 5 bases removed from V and 0 bases from J, the gap between germline ends came to 11 bases. This CDR3 is 14 amino acids long.

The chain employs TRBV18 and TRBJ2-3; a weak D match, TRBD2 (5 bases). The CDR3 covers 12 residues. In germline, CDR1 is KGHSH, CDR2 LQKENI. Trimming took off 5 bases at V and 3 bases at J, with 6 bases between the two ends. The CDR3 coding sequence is TGTGCCAGCTCAGAGGGTACAGATACGCAGTATTTT. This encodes CASSEGTDTQYF.

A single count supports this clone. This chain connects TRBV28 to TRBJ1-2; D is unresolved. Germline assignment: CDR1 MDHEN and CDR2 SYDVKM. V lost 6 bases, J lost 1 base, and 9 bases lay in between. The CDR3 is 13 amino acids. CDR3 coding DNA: TGTGCCAGCAGGGCGAGGGTTAACTATGGCTACACCTTC. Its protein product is CASRARVNYGYTF.

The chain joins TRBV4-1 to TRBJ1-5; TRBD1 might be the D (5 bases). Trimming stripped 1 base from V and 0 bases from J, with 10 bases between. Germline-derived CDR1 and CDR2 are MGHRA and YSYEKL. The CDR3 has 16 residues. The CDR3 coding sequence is TGCGCCAGCAGCCAAGTAATGACAGATAGCAATCAGCCCCAGCATTTT. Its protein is CASSQVMTDSNQPQHF.

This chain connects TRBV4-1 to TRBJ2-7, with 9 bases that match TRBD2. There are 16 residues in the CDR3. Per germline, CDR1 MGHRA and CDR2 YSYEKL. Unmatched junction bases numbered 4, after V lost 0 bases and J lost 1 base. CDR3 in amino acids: CASSQDERGVSYEQYF. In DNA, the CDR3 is TGCGCCAGCAGCCAAGATGAGCGGGGGGTTTCCTACGAGCAGTACTTC.

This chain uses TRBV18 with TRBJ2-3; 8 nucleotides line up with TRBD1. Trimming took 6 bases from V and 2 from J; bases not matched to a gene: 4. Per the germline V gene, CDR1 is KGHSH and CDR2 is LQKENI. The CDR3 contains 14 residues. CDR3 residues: CASSTTGATDTQYF. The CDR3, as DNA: TGTGCCAGCTCGACGACAGGGGCCACAGATACGCAGTATTTT.

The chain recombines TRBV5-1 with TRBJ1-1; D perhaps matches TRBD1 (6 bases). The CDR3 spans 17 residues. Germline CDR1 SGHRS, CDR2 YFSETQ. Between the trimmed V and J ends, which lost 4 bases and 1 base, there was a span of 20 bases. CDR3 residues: CASSLKISTGQNTEAFF. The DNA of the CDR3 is TGCGCCAGCAGCCTAAAAATTTCAACAGGGCAGAACACTGAAGCTTTCTTT.

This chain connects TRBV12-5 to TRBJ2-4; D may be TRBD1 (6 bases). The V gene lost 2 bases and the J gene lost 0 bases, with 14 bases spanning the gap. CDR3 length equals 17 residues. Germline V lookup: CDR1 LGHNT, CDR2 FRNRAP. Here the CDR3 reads CASGLQQGGLAKNIQYF. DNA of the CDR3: TGTGCTAGTGGTTTGCAACAGGGTGGCCTAGCCAAAAACATTCAGTACTTC.

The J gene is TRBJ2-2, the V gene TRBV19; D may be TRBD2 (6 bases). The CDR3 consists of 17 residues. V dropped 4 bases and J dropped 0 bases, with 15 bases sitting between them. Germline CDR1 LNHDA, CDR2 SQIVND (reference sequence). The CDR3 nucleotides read TGTGCCAGTAGTAGCGGGACCCTTTTATCGAACACCGGGGAGCTGTTTTTT. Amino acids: CASSSGTLLSNTGELFF.

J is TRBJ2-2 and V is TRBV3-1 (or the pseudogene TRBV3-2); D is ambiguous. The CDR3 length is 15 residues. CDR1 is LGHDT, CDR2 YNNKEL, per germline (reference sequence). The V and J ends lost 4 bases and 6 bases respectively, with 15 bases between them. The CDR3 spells CASSLRVSVSGELFF. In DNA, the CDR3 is TGTGCCAGCAGCCTACGGGTCTCGGTTTCCGGGGAGCTGTTTTTT.

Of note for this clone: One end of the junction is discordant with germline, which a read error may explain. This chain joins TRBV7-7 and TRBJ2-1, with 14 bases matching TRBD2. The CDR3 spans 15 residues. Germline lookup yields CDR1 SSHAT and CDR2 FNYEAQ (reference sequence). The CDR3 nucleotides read TGTGCTAGCAGCTTGACTAGCGGGGGGGTTAATGAGCAGTTCTTC. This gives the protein CASSLTSGGVNEQFF. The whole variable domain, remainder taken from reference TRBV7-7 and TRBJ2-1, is GAGVSQSPRYKVTKRGQDVTLRCDPISSHATLYWYQQALGQGPEFLTYFNYEAQPDKSGLPSDRFSAERPEGSISTLTIQRTEQRDSAMYRCASSLTSGGVNEQFFGPGTRLTVL.

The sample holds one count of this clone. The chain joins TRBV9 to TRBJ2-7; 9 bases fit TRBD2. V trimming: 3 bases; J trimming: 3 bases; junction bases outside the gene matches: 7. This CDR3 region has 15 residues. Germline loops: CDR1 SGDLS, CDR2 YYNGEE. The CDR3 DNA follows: TGTGCCAGCAGCGCGGCGGGAGGGTCGGTCTACGAGCAGTACTTC. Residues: CASSAAGGSVYEQYF.

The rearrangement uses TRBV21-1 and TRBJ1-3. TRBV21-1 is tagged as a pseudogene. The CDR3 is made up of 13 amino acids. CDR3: CASSPSFEDTIYF. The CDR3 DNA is TGTGCCAGCAGCCCGAGCTTTGAGGACACCATATATTTT.

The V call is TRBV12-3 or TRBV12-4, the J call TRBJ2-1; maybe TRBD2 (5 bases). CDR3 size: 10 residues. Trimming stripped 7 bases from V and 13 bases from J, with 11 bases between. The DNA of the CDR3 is TGTGCCAGCAAGGGCGGGCATCAGTTCTTC. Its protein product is CASKGGHQFF.

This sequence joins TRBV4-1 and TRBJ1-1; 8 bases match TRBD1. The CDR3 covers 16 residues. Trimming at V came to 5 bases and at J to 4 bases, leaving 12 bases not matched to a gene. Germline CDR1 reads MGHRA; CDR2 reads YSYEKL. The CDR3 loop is CASSYHGTGTGTEAFF. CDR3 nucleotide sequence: TGCGCCAGCAGCTACCACGGGACAGGCACAGGCACTGAAGCTTTCTTT.

CDR3 in amino acids: CASSRTGDGYTF. DNA for the CDR3: TGTGCCAGCAGTCGGACAGGGGACGGCTACACCTTC. The chain recombines TRBV27 with TRBJ1-2, with TRBD1 matching over 9 bases. CDR3 size: 12 residues. Germline V gene lookup returns CDR1 MNHEY and CDR2 SMNVEV (reference sequence). J gave up 8 bases and V 5 bases, and 3 bases lay outside the gene matches.

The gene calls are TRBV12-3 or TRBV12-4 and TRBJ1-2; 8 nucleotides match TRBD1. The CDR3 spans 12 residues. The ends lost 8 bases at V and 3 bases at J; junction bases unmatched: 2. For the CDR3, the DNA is TGTGCCAGCCTGGGACAGGACTATGGCTACACCTTC. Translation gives CASLGQDYGYTF.

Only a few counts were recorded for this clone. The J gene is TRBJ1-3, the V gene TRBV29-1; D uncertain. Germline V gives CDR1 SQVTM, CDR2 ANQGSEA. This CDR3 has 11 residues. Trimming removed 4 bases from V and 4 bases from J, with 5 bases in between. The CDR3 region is CSVGGGNTIYF. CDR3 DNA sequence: TGCAGCGTTGGAGGGGGAAACACCATATATTTT.

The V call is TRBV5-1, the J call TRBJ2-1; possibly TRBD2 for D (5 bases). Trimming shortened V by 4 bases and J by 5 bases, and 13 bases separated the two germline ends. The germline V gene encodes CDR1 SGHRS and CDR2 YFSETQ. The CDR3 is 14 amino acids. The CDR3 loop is CASSTNGNHNEQFF. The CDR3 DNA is TGCGCCAGCAGCACAAACGGGAATCACAATGAGCAGTTCTTC.

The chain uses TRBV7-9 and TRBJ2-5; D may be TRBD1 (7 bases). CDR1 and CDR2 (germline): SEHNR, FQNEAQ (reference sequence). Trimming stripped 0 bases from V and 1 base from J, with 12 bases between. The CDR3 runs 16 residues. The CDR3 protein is CASSLAQGGSQETQYF. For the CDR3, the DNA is TGTGCCAGCAGCTTAGCGCAGGGGGGCAGCCAAGAGACCCAGTACTTC. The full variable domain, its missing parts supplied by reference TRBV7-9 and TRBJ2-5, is DTGVSQNPRHKITKRGQNVTFRCDPISEHNRLYWYRQTLGQGPEFLTYFQNEAQLEKSRLLSDRFSAERPKGSFSTLEIQRTEQGDSAMYLCASSLAQGGSQETQYFGPGTRLLVL.

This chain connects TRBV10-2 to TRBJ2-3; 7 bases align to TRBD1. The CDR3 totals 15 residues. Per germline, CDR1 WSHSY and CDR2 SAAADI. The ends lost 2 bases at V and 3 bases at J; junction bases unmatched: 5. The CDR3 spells CASSETNRGTDTQYF. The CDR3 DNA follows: TGCGCCAGCAGTGAGACAAACAGGGGAACAGATACGCAGTATTTT.